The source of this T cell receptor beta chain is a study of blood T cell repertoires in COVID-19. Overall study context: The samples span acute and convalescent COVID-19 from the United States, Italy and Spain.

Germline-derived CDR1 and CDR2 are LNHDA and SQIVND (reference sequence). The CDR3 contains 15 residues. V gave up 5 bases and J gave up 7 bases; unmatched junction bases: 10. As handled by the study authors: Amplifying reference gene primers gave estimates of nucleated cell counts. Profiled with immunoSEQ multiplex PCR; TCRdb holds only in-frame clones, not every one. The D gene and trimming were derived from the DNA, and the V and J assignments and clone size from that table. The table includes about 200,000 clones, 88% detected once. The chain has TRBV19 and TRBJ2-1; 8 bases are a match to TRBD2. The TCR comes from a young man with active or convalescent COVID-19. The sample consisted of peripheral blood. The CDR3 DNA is TGTGCCAGTAGTTTACGAACCGGGACTAGTAATGAGCAGTTCTTC. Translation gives CASSLRTGTSNEQFF.